This T cell receptor beta chain appears in the sequencing data of a study of synovial regulatory T cells in juvenile arthritis. Whole-study context: Treatments: three naive, roughly 6 methotrexate, one methotrexate plus infliximab, one unknown.

The CDR3 has 11 residues. The record lacks a DNA sequence. Germline V gene lookup returns CDR1 MNHNY and CDR2 SVGAGI (reference sequence). Regarding the study as a whole: Across patients, iaTreg TCR repertoires were mostly private, partly shared with synovial Teff and blood CPL. iaTreg cells shared more CDR3 sequences with synovial Tregs than other blood Tregs did.

Measured with immunoSEQ multiplex PCR; TCRdb has only the in-frame clones, and not every one. Its table lists 8,000 to 10,000 clones. With regard to this clone: The antigen remains unidentified.

Donors were over ten juvenile idiopathic arthritis patients with active disease. The chain recombines TRBV6-6 with TRBJ2-7; TCRdb picks TRBD2, but there is no DNA to check that call. What was sequenced was Treg cells from blood. Subset specified: remaining (HLA-DR-negative) circulating blood Treg cells. This clonotype originated in a donor between 2 and 29 years old with juvenile idiopathic arthritis. The CDR3 region is CASRESYEQYF.